The 23 T cell receptor beta chains presented below share a single source sample, sequenced in a study of shared clonotypes between healthy human individuals. TCRdb keeps only in-frame clones here, not all; method: immunoSEQ multiplex PCR. The table includes about 490,000 clones, 75% to 85% detected once. Sequenced input: PBMCs. These receptors originate from a woman aged 40 to 50 in good health. Some clones in this sample may be carry-over from other donors' samples.

The CDR3, as DNA: TGTGCCAGCAGCTTAGACGGGAGGGCGTTAAATGAGCAGTTCTTC. This encodes CASSLDGRALNEQFF. The chain joins TRBV11-2 to TRBJ2-1; TRBD2 agrees at 8 bases. The CDR3 spans 15 residues. Germline trimming cut 0 bases from V and 7 bases from J; bases unmatched to any gene: 5. Germline values: CDR1 SGHAT, CDR2 FQNNGV.

This clone has only a few counts. The V and J genes are TRBV6-1 and TRBJ1-1, with D possibly matching TRBD1 (6 bases). This CDR3 comprises 14 residues. V was trimmed by 5 bases and J by 4 bases, leaving 14 bases between them. Per the germline V gene, CDR1 is MNHNS and CDR2 is SASEGT. This CDR3 is CASSSFVGGTEAFF. The CDR3 region has the DNA TGTGCCAGCAGTTCTTTCGTAGGGGGCACTGAAGCTTTCTTT.

This clone was picked up a small number of times. The chain employs TRBV2 and TRBJ1-1, with D unclear. Germline values: CDR1 SNHLY, CDR2 FYNNEI. Trimming cost V 6 bases and J 1 base, with 9 bases left between them. This CDR3 is built from 13 residues. The CDR3 loop is CASSYNPNTEAFF. The CDR3 DNA reads as TGTGCCAGCAGCTACAACCCGAACACTGAAGCTTTCTTT. Full variable domain (outside the CDR3, taken from reference TRBV2 and TRBJ1-1): EPEVTQTPSHQVTQMGQEVILRCVPISNHLYFYWYRQILGQKVEFLVSFYNNEISEKSEIFDDQFSVERPDGSNFTLKIRSTKLEDSAMYFCASSYNPNTEAFFGQGTRLTVV.

The CDR3 is CASSYSRERTQYF. CDR3 nucleotide sequence: TGTGCCAGCAGTTACTCTAGGGAGAGGACCCAGTACTTC. This sequence joins TRBV6-6 and TRBJ2-5; perhaps TRBD2 as D (5 bases). V lost 0 bases and J lost 7, with 9 bases in between. The CDR3 totals 13 residues. The germline V gene encodes CDR1 MNHNY and CDR2 SVGAGI (reference sequence).

The genes are TRBV28 and TRBJ2-5; a possible D gene is TRBD2 (6 bases). The CDR3 spans 15 residues. From germline, CDR1 is MDHEN and CDR2 SYDVKM. V dropped 8 bases and J dropped 0 bases, with 16 bases sitting between them. In DNA form, the CDR3 reads TGTGCCAGCGAGAGATCGGGAGTCCACCAAGAGACCCAGTACTTC. Amino acid sequence: CASERSGVHQETQYF.

CDR3 protein: CASAPGTAAFMNTEAFF. In nucleotides, the CDR3 is TGTGCCAGCGCTCCTGGGACAGCGGCGTTTATGAACACTGAAGCTTTCTTT. V is TRBV9 and J is TRBJ1-1; 7 nucleotides agree with TRBD1. The CDR3 consists of 17 residues. The germline V gene encodes CDR1 SGDLS and CDR2 YYNGEE. Trimming removed 7 bases from V and 0 bases from J; junction bases left unmatched: 15.

The chain carries TRBV27 and TRBJ1-1; D is possibly TRBD1 (6 bases). With 5 bases removed from V and 6 bases from J, the gap between germline ends came to 13 bases. This CDR3 region has 13 residues. Per the germline V gene, CDR1 is MNHEY and CDR2 is SMNVEV (reference sequence). The CDR3 DNA reads TGTGCCAGCAGTCTAAGAAGGGGGTCTGAAGCTTTCTTT. Protein: CASSLRRGSEAFF.

The J gene is TRBJ2-5, the V gene TRBV28; TRBD1 aligns across 7 bases. CDR1 and CDR2 (germline): MDHEN, SYDVKM. This CDR3 contains 16 residues. V shed 5 bases, J shed 2 bases, and the junction held 11 bases outside the gene matches. For the CDR3, the DNA is TGTGCCAGCAGTCCGATACTAGAGGGACAGCAAGAGACCCAGTACTTC. It codes for CASSPILEGQQETQYF.

The V and J genes are TRBV29-1 and TRBJ2-4, with a possible D match to TRBD2 (6 bases). The CDR3 length is 14 residues. The germline V and J ends were trimmed by 4 bases and 6 bases, with 16 bases remaining between them. In germline, CDR1 is SQVTM, CDR2 ANQGSEA. The CDR3 is CSVGPGVGVNIQYF. The CDR3 bases are TGCAGCGTTGGCCCGGGGGTGGGGGTAAACATTCAGTACTTC.

Written as DNA, the CDR3 is TGTGCCAGCACCAATCAGCGGGGCCAAGAGACCCAGTACTTC. Encoded protein: CASTNQRGQETQYF. J is TRBJ2-5 and V is TRBV2; TRBD2 aligns across 7 bases. Germline V CDR1 and CDR2: SNHLY, FYNNEI. This CDR3 is 14 amino acids long. V shed 7 bases, J shed 1 base, and the junction held 6 bases outside the gene matches.

This sequence joins TRBV10-3 and TRBJ1-1, with D maybe TRBD1 (5 bases). Trimming removed 0 bases from V and 6 bases from J, with 11 bases in between. The CDR3 has 14 residues. Germline lookup yields CDR1 ENHRY and CDR2 SYGVKD. CDR3 nucleotides: TGTGCCATCAGTGAGTCCGGGGACGGGGCTGAAGCTTTCTTT. Amino acids: CAISESGDGAEAFF.

The rearrangement uses TRBV28 and TRBJ2-5; 8 bases fit TRBD2. With the DNA end fitting TRBJ2-7 better, the J assignment may be wrong. Germline CDR1 reads MDHEN; CDR2 reads SYDVKM. The CDR3 totals 10 residues. Here the CDR3 DNA reads TGTGCCACACGGGGGGGCGAGCAGTACTTC. Its translation is CATRGGEQYF.

The count of this clone is one. V usage is TRBV10-3 and J usage is TRBJ2-2, with D unclear. The germline V and J ends were trimmed by 4 bases and 3 bases, with 9 bases remaining between them. The CDR3 length is 14 residues. From germline, CDR1 is ENHRY and CDR2 SYGVKD. The DNA of the CDR3 is TGTGCCATCAGTGGCTACAGCGACACCGGGGAGCTGTTTTTT. Protein sequence: CAISGYSDTGELFF.

The chain carries TRBV7-3 and TRBJ2-1; D not certain. The length of the CDR3 is 14 residues. V dropped 0 bases and J dropped 5 bases, with 8 bases sitting between them. The germline CDR1 and CDR2 sequences are SGHTA and FQGTGA. CDR3 in amino acids: CASSLTGTDNEQFF. CDR3 bases: TGTGCCAGCAGCTTAACGGGCACGGACAATGAGCAGTTCTTC.

This clone appeared a few times. The chain links TRBV19 to TRBJ2-5, with D perhaps given as TRBD1 or TRBD2 (5 bases each). V lost 6 bases and J lost 1, with 12 bases in between. The germline V gene encodes CDR1 LNHDA and CDR2 SQIVND (reference sequence). The length of the CDR3 is 14 residues. The DNA of the CDR3 is TGTGCCAGTAGCTCCCCCGGGGCCCAAGAGACCCAGTACTTC. Encoded protein: CASSSPGAQETQYF.

The chain has TRBV5-4 and TRBJ1-2; the D gene is possibly TRBD1 (6 bases). CDR3 length equals 15 residues. CDR1 and CDR2 from the germline V gene are SGHNT and YYREEE (reference sequence). Trimming removed 0 bases at V and 4 bases at J, with 13 bases between. The CDR3 DNA follows: TGTGCCAGCAGCTTGGGGGGGGCGGCGAGCTATGGCTACACCTTC. This encodes CASSLGGAASYGYTF.

The chain couples TRBV5-1 to TRBJ1-2; 9 bases are a match to TRBD1. In germline, CDR1 is SGHRS, CDR2 YFSETQ. The V gene end was trimmed by 5 bases and the J gene end by 4 bases; junction bases not matched to a gene: 12. This CDR3 has 16 residues. The CDR3 DNA reads as TGCGCCAGCAGAAAGCTTCCGGGACAGGGCTGCTATGGCTACACCTTC. Translating it yields CASRKLPGQGCYGYTF.

With respect to this clone: The junction departs from the called germline gene at one end, perhaps through a read error. This sample includes further DNA sequences coding for the same CDR3. The chain uses TRBV4-2 and TRBJ1-2; possible D gene TRBD1, 5 bases. CDR3 length: 13 residues. Germline lookup yields CDR1 LGHNA and CDR2 YNFKEQ. CDR3: CASSQERGLYQAF. In nucleotides, the CDR3 is TGTGCCAGCAGCCAAGAGAGGGGACTTTACCAGGCCTTC.

This sequence joins TRBV7-9 and TRBJ2-2; 9 bases line up with TRBD1. V lost 0 bases to trimming and J lost 5 bases; unmatched junction nucleotides: 4. The CDR3 extends over 16 amino acids. Germline-derived CDR1 and CDR2 are SEHNR and FQNEAQ (reference sequence). The CDR3 nucleotides read TGTGCCAGCAGCTTAGCCGGGACAGGGCGGACCGGGGAGCTGTTTTTT. It translates to CASSLAGTGRTGELFF.

The V gene is TRBV4-2, the J gene TRBJ2-5, with D perhaps TRBD1 (5 bases). This CDR3 spans 15 amino acids. With 4 bases removed from V and 5 bases from J, the gap between germline ends came to 17 bases. Germline CDR1 and CDR2: LGHNA and YNFKEQ. The CDR3 loop is CASSRQTAPGETQYF. DNA for the CDR3: TGTGCCAGCAGCCGACAGACAGCCCCAGGGGAGACCCAGTACTTC.

Here the CDR3 reads CASSWRQGNSPLHF. Written as DNA, the CDR3 is TGTGCCAGCAGTTGGAGACAGGGGAACTCACCCCTCCACTTT. V gene TRBV27 combines with J gene TRBJ1-6, with 8 bases identical to TRBD1. The CDR3 has 14 residues. With 4 bases clipped from V and 10 bases from J, the junction kept 6 bases outside the gene matches. CDR1 and CDR2 (germline): MNHEY, SMNVEV (reference sequence).

This chain links TRBV9 with TRBJ2-3; 7 positions match TRBD1. The CDR3 runs 16 residues. J lost 3 bases, V lost 3 bases, and 10 bases had no gene match. Germline V lookup: CDR1 SGDLS, CDR2 YYNGEE. The CDR3 region has the DNA TGTGCCAGCAGCGGAAACAGGGGATTTTCGACAGATACGCAGTATTTT. This codes for CASSGNRGFSTDTQYF.

On this clone itself: Other DNA sequences from this sample encode an identical CDR3 as well. The J gene is TRBJ2-5, the V gene TRBV18; no reliable D call. Trimming pared 2 bases from V and 3 bases from J, leaving 4 bases between. The CDR3 extends over 12 amino acids. The germline CDR1 and CDR2 sequences are KGHSH and LQKENI. DNA of the CDR3: TGTGCCAGCTCACCAGGGGAAGAGACCCAGTACTTC. Its translation: CASSPGEETQYF.